This entry is about one T cell receptor beta chain. This clonotype is a singleton in its sample. There is no known antigen for this receptor. No clone much larger than this one lies a single base away; base qualities are absent. One read amounts to weak evidence. The time point label on this specimen signifies: healthy volunteer bleed at 2 weeks. Total RNA was extracted from unfractionated whole blood that had been collected in Tempus Blood RNA tubes. Five healthy volunteers acted as controls for TCR sequencing and had blood drawn at day 0, 2 weeks and 6 weeks. The germline ends are 10 bases apart after V is trimmed by 2 bases and J by 0 bases. CDR1 is given as DFQATT and CDR2 as SNEGSKA, both from the germline V gene (reference sequence). The CDR3 contains 14 residues, cysteine and phenylalanine counted. The kept DNA is CDR3 alone, 42 bases in frame from the first base. The sample comes from a study of human T cells and chemical hapten exposure (dated by TCRdb to the early 2020s). Study-level background: Libraries were pooled for sequencing, and per-sample TCR yields varied mainly because of small differences in library volumes within the pool. Peripheral blood TCR repertoire changes were tracked in vivo in alopecia patients during primary and secondary sensitization to the hapten diphenylcyclopropenone (DPC). For every blood RNA sample, sequencing covered both the TCR alpha and TCR beta chains.

Findings and caveats that apply to the study as a whole: No change with DPC sensitization was found in the number of TCRs above 1 in 1000 frequency, and no evidence of global repertoire structure alterations was found. After repeated subsampling, the strength of the expansion versus patch-test correlation and the threshold at which it became significant changed.

Receptors were amplified or captured by RACE. The instrument was a NextSeq 500. Library preparation attached unique molecular identifiers to individual cDNA molecules for quantitative, reproducible TCR counting. As for the original processing: A median of roughly 99,000 TCRs per sample was observed, with a range of roughly 20,000 to 750,000. V, J and CDR3 annotation of the TCR reads was performed with the Decombinator software suite. For the PS versus PT1 abundance plots, all samples were subsampled to the same number of TCRs (28,000). TCRs were defined as expanded if absent before sensitization and observed at least eight times at the 2-week time point. The public reads were reprocessed in TCRdb via fastp at Q25 and MiXCR, keeping in-frame beta chains. Here each entry gathers all rows of one CDR3 protein and keeps the most common genes and DNA. The V and J calls come from TCRdb's annotation, not from the publication. The sample table holds 45,000 or so distinct CDR3 sequences, of which almost 4.5% were seen once. The top ten clones comprise about 6% of the sample.

The sequence links TRBV20-1 to TRBJ1-1; the D gene is not confidently resolved. The sample comprised whole blood. The source of this sequence is a human donor in good health. Some clones in this sample may be carry-over from other donors' samples. The DNA sequence reads TGCAGTGCTAGACGTCAAGGCCTGAACACTGAAGCTTTCTTT. Its amino acids are CSARRQGLNTEAFF.